Shown below are 32 T cell receptor beta chains from a single sample sequenced in a study of Ad26.COV2.S vaccination and SARS-CoV-2 variants listed by TCRdb under 2021. Libraries were made using the immunoSEQ multiplex PCR assay. The table comes from immuneACCESS by way of TCRdb, which keeps in-frame sequences with V and J called. Part of the clones is missing from these tables; in studies checked, under half for an unresolved V gene and the rest for unknown reasons. For this sample there are about 350,000 clones; 70% to 90% appear just once. 3.3% of the sample goes to the ten largest clones. The sample's treatment or condition, from its label and the paper: some 19 received Ad26.COV2.S at low or high dose, single or two shots; roughly 5 received placebo; per-sample allocation not given. For vaccine and placebo recipients, the sequenced repertoires came from samples collected on day 63 after the first injection.

Specimen: peripheral blood, collected in a trial of Ad26.COV2.S vaccine versus placebo. Receptors were obtained from a person aged 18 to 59 who received the Ad26.COV2.S COVID-19 vaccine or a placebo.

This chain joins TRBV21-1 and TRBJ2-2. TRBV21-1 is termed a pseudogene. The CDR3 sequence is 12 residues long. The CDR3 region is CASSKVAGELFF. CDR3 nucleotide sequence: TGTGCCAGCAGCAAAGTTGCCGGGGAGCTGTTTTTT.

The gene calls are TRBV4-1 and TRBJ2-1; D perhaps matches TRBD1 (5 bases). Germline CDR1 is MGHRA and CDR2 is YSYEKL. This CDR3 has 18 residues. V gave up 2 bases and J gave up 0 bases, with 17 bases separating them. The CDR3 sequence: CASSQPQRTFSSYNEQFF. The CDR3 nucleotides are TGCGCCAGCAGCCAACCCCAGAGGACATTCAGCTCCTACAATGAGCAGTTCTTC.

The CDR3 sequence is CASSLTGASTGELFF. The CDR3 DNA is TGTGCCAGCAGCTTAACTGGGGCGAGCACCGGGGAGCTGTTTTTT. The rearrangement links TRBV7-9 to TRBJ2-2; D perhaps matches TRBD1 (5 bases). The ends were cut back, 2 bases at V and 4 bases at J, with 11 bases in the middle. CDR1 is SEHNR and CDR2 is FQNEAQ in the germline V gene (reference sequence). This CDR3 has 15 amino acids.

CDR3 DNA sequence: TGTGCCAGCAGTTACCACAAAATCCGACTAAGCGGGGGGGCCGATGAGCAGTTCTTC. It translates to CASSYHKIRLSGGADEQFF. The V and J genes are TRBV6-2 or TRBV6-3 and TRBJ2-1, with TRBD2 identical over 10 bases. V shed 2 bases and J 8 bases; nucleotides not matched to a gene: 18. This CDR3 has 19 residues. The germline CDR1 and CDR2 sequences are MNHEY and SVGEGT.

V gene TRBV28 combines with J gene TRBJ2-1; 14 bases match TRBD2. Trimming at V came to 5 bases and at J to 7 bases, leaving 7 bases not matched to a gene. The CDR3 runs 16 residues. CDR1 and CDR2 (germline): MDHEN, SYDVKM. CDR3 sequence reads: CASSPTSGGAGNEQFF. The CDR3 nucleotides are TGTGCCAGCAGTCCGACTAGCGGGGGGGCTGGAAATGAGCAGTTCTTC.

V is TRBV6-5 and J is TRBJ2-2, with a weak D call TRBD1 (6 bases). Trimming removed 5 bases at V and 5 bases at J, with 9 bases between. The CDR3 extends over 13 amino acids. Germline loops: CDR1 MNHEY, CDR2 SVGAGI. CDR3 region: CASSIGGTGELFF. CDR3 nucleotide sequence: TGTGCCAGCAGTATAGGGGGAACCGGGGAGCTGTTTTTT.

The chain recombines TRBV19 with TRBJ2-7; 9 nucleotides match TRBD1. The CDR3 spans 14 residues. The germline CDR1 and CDR2 sequences are LNHDA and SQIVND (reference sequence). With 0 bases clipped from V and 4 bases from J, the junction kept 1 base outside the gene matches. The CDR3 DNA is TGTGCCAGTAGTATAGAGGGACAGGGTTACGAGCAGTACTTC. It codes for CASSIEGQGYEQYF.

The CDR3 loop is CASSYSRQGWSYEQYF. Written as DNA, the CDR3 is TGTGCCAGCAGTTACTCTCGACAGGGTTGGTCCTACGAGCAGTACTTC. J is TRBJ2-7 and V is TRBV6-6, with 7 bases fitting TRBD1. The CDR3 spans 16 residues. The germline CDR1 and CDR2 sequences are MNHNY and SVGAGI (reference sequence). V shed 0 bases and J 1 base; nucleotides not matched to a gene: 6.

The V gene is TRBV12-3 or TRBV12-4, the J gene TRBJ1-1; tentatively, D is TRBD1 (6 bases). Trimming pared 5 bases from V and 11 bases from J, leaving 18 bases between. CDR3 length equals 13 residues. This CDR3 is CASSIRQAPGAFF. CDR3 nucleotides: TGTGCCAGCAGTATCCGACAGGCCCCGGGGGCTTTCTTT.

The chain recombines TRBV15 with TRBJ2-3, with 8 bases identical to TRBD1. The CDR3 spans 15 residues. With 0 bases clipped from V and 1 base from J, the junction kept 0 bases outside the gene matches. Germline V CDR1 and CDR2: LNHNV, YYDKDF (reference sequence). CDR3 protein: CATSRDRGRTDTQYF. The CDR3 coding sequence is TGTGCCACCAGCAGAGACAGGGGGCGCACAGATACGCAGTATTTT.

DNA of the CDR3: TGCGCCAGCTGGAGTCCGGATTTCGGCAATTCACCCCTCCACTTT. Translated: CASWSPDFGNSPLHF. The J gene is TRBJ1-6, the V gene TRBV10-2; D unresolved. Germline V CDR1 and CDR2: WSHSY, SAAADI. This CDR3 is 15 amino acids long. Between the trimmed V and J ends, which lost 8 bases and 7 bases, there was a span of 18 bases.

The rearrangement joins TRBV9 to TRBJ1-2; D gene ambiguous. V was shortened by 2 bases and J by 3 bases, with 14 bases between the two germline ends. The germline V gene has CDR1 SGDLS and CDR2 YYNGEE. The CDR3 totals 15 residues. In nucleotides, the CDR3 is TGTGCCAGCAGCGTGATGCCCGATACGGACTATGGCTACACCTTC. This sequence encodes CASSVMPDTDYGYTF.

This chain links TRBV2 with TRBJ1-4; D is perhaps TRBD1 (5 bases). From germline, CDR1 is SNHLY and CDR2 FYNNEI. The CDR3 covers 14 residues. Trimming took 2 bases from V and 6 from J, leaving 10 bases between them. Written as DNA, the CDR3 is TGTGCCAGCAGTGAATGGAGGGGAGATGAAAAACTGTTTTTT. Its protein is CASSEWRGDEKLFF.

This clone was detected only once. The V and J genes are TRBV7-2 and TRBJ2-3; possible D gene TRBD2, 6 bases. The germline CDR1 and CDR2 sequences are SGHTA and FQGNSA. Trimming removed 3 bases from V and 0 bases from J, with 13 bases in between. This CDR3 region has 16 residues. The CDR3 DNA sequence: TGTGCCAGCAGCTTTCTTGGCGGGATTAGCACAGATACGCAGTATTTT. This translates into CASSFLGGISTDTQYF.

The chain joins TRBV7-2 to TRBJ1-6; the match to TRBD1 covers 7 bases. With V trimmed by 2 bases and J by 7 bases, 5 bases remained unmatched. Germline CDR1 is SGHTA and CDR2 is FQGNSA. The CDR3 sequence is 15 residues long. The CDR3 sequence: CASSLQQGFNSPLHF. The CDR3, as DNA: TGTGCCAGCAGCTTACAACAGGGGTTCAATTCACCCCTCCACTTT.

This chain joins TRBV12-3 or TRBV12-4 and TRBJ1-2; D call uncertain. The CDR3 totals 13 residues. The V end was cut by 6 bases, the J end by 4 bases, with 12 bases between. The CDR3: CASRPFESYGYTF. The CDR3 DNA sequence: TGTGCCAGCAGACCTTTCGAATCCTATGGCTACACCTTC.

CDR3 region: CAISEGIRGPFYGYTF. The CDR3 DNA is TGTGCCATCAGTGAAGGGATAAGGGGGCCATTCTATGGCTACACCTTC. The chain is built from TRBV10-3 and TRBJ1-2; 7 bases align to TRBD1. Trimming removed 3 bases from V and 4 bases from J; junction bases left unmatched: 11. Germline loops: CDR1 ENHRY, CDR2 SYGVKD. The CDR3 is 16 amino acids.

The V and J genes are TRBV18 and TRBJ2-1, with D tentatively TRBD1 or TRBD2 (5 bases each). The CDR3 has 17 amino acids. The ends were cut back, 5 bases at V and 0 bases at J, with 17 bases in the middle. Germline assignment: CDR1 KGHSH and CDR2 LQKENI. CDR3 sequence (DNA): TGTGCCAGCTCAACCGGTCGGGGCCTAAGCTCCTACAATGAGCAGTTCTTC. It encodes CASSTGRGLSSYNEQFF. The variable domain in full, with the rest retrieved from reference TRBV18 and TRBJ2-1, is NAGVMQNPRHLVRRRGQEARLRCSPMKGHSHVYWYRQLPEEGLKFMVYLQKENIIDESGMPKERFSAEFPKEGPSILRIQQVVRGDSAAYFCASSTGRGLSSYNEQFFGPGTRLTVL.

The chain joins TRBV12-5 to TRBJ2-1; D might be TRBD2 (6 bases). V lost 0 bases to trimming and J lost 7 bases, with 19 bases between them. Germline CDR1 is LGHNT and CDR2 is FRNRAP. This CDR3 is 17 amino acids long. The chain's CDR3 is CASGLVRGFSSRNEQFF. CDR3 DNA: TGTGCTAGTGGTTTGGTACGGGGGTTCAGTTCGCGTAATGAGCAGTTCTTC.

The chain combines TRBV7-2 with TRBJ2-3; 7 nucleotides match TRBD2. The germline V gene encodes CDR1 SGHTA and CDR2 FQGNSA. The CDR3 runs 14 residues. The trim removed 5 bases at V and 4 bases at J, leaving 6 bases unmatched. The chain's CDR3 is CASSPWTSADTQYF. CDR3 nucleotides: TGTGCCAGCAGCCCCTGGACTAGTGCAGATACGCAGTATTTT.

There are a few counts of this clone. The chain links TRBV3-1 (or the pseudogene TRBV3-2) to TRBJ2-2; 10 positions agree with TRBD2. Germline V lookup: CDR1 LGHDT, CDR2 YNNKEL (reference sequence). The CDR3 is made up of 16 amino acids. The trim removed 1 base at V and 9 bases at J, leaving 8 bases unmatched. CDR3 DNA: TGTGCCAGCAGCCAAGGGGGAGCGGGAGGGCCGAGGGAGCTGTTTTTT. Protein sequence: CASSQGGAGGPRELFF.

The genes are TRBV2 and TRBJ2-5; TRBD1 matches 8 bases. The length of the CDR3 is 14 residues. Unmatched junction bases numbered 4, after V lost 0 bases and J lost 7 bases. Germline CDR1 SNHLY, CDR2 FYNNEI. The CDR3 DNA reads TGTGCCAGCAGTGAAGCGTCAGACAGGGGGACCCAGTACTTC. Translated: CASSEASDRGTQYF. The variable domain in full, completed from reference TRBV2 and TRBJ2-5, reads EPEVTQTPSHQVTQMGQEVILRCVPISNHLYFYWYRQILGQKVEFLVSFYNNEISEKSEIFDDQFSVERPDGSNFTLKIRSTKLEDSAMYFCASSEASDRGTQYFGPGTRLLVL.

The gene calls are TRBV7-8 and TRBJ1-4; the D gene is possibly TRBD1 (5 bases). The germline V and J ends were trimmed by 7 bases and 0 bases, with 15 bases remaining between them. CDR3 length: 16 residues. Germline V lookup: CDR1 SGHVS, CDR2 FQNEAQ. This CDR3 reads CASTPRQTATNEKLFF. CDR3 sequence (DNA): TGTGCCAGCACCCCGCGACAGACTGCAACTAATGAAAAACTGTTTTTT. The variable domain in full, with the rest retrieved from reference TRBV7-8 and TRBJ1-4, is GAGVSQSPRYKVAKRGQDVALRCDPISGHVSLFWYQQALGQGPEFLTYFQNEAQLDKSGLPSDRFFAERPEGSVSTLKIQRTQQEDSAVYLCASTPRQTATNEKLFFGSGTQLSVL.

J is TRBJ1-2 and V is TRBV5-4; 10 bases align to TRBD1. The germline V gene has CDR1 SGHNT and CDR2 YYREEE (reference sequence). The CDR3 sequence is 17 residues long. The V and J ends lost 1 base and 7 bases, in that order; junction bases with no gene match: 13. CDR3 sequence (DNA): TGTGCCAGCAGCTTGACCGGGACAGGGGTTAGTCCTACTGGCTACACCTTC. Amino acids: CASSLTGTGVSPTGYTF.

The chain employs TRBV3-1 (or the pseudogene TRBV3-2) and TRBJ1-2; 9 nucleotides line up with TRBD1. The CDR3 length is 16 residues. The junction had 10 bases not matched to a gene; V was cut back by 6 bases and J by 2 bases. Per the germline V gene, CDR1 is LGHDT and CDR2 is YNNKEL (reference sequence). The CDR3 loop is CASSLGQGGLNYGYTF. The CDR3 region has the DNA TGTGCCAGCAGTCTGGGACAGGGAGGACTGAACTATGGCTACACCTTC.

The chain carries TRBV20-1 and TRBJ2-1; weak D call: TRBD1 (6 bases). Germline CDR1 reads DFQATT; CDR2 reads SNEGSKA (reference sequence). Trimming shortened V by 6 bases and J by 9 bases, and 9 bases separated the two germline ends. The CDR3 length is 10 residues. The CDR3 spells CSATGIEQFF. The DNA of the CDR3 is TGCAGTGCCACAGGGATTGAGCAGTTCTTC.

V and J are TRBV11-2 and TRBJ2-1; D is perhaps TRBD2 (5 bases). The V end was cut by 2 bases, the J end by 5 bases, with 13 bases between. The V gene's germline CDR1 is SGHAT and CDR2 FQNNGV. CDR3 length equals 15 residues. As DNA, the CDR3 is TGTGCCAGCAGCTTAAGGCGGGTCTTTAACAATGAGCAGTTCTTC. Translating gives CASSLRRVFNNEQFF.

The gene calls are TRBV4-3 and TRBJ2-3; TRBD2 is a possible D gene (5 bases). The CDR3 length is 13 residues. Trimming took 4 bases from V and 6 from J, leaving 11 bases between them. Germline V lookup: CDR1 LGHNA, CDR2 YSLEER. The CDR3 is CASSPTLADTQYF. The CDR3, as DNA: TGCGCCAGCAGCCCGACTCTAGCCGATACGCAGTATTTT.

The chain has TRBV19 and TRBJ2-5, with 7 bases aligning to TRBD2. The J segment lost 2 bases and the V segment lost 1 base, leaving 7 bases of the junction unmatched. Germline V CDR1 and CDR2: LNHDA, SQIVND (reference sequence). This CDR3 is 16 amino acids long. CDR3 sequence (DNA): TGTGCCAGTAGTATAGGAATTGCTAGCGGACAAGAGACCCAGTACTTC. As protein: CASSIGIASGQETQYF.

This chain links TRBV6-5 with TRBJ2-7, with D unclear. Germline V gene lookup returns CDR1 MNHEY and CDR2 SVGAGI. The V gene lost 2 bases and the J gene lost 0 bases, with 5 bases spanning the gap. The CDR3 sequence is 13 residues long. In DNA, the CDR3 is TGTGCCAGCAGTTACGAGGTCTCCTACGAGCAGTACTTC. It is translated as CASSYEVSYEQYF.

This clone has just one count. V and J are TRBV9 and TRBJ1-2, with unresolved D. This CDR3 region has 13 residues. The germline CDR1 and CDR2 sequences are SGDLS and YYNGEE. The ends were cut back, 3 bases at V and 4 bases at J, with 10 bases in the middle. CDR3 residues: CASSDQSRYGYTF. CDR3 nucleotide sequence: TGTGCCAGCAGCGACCAGTCCCGCTATGGCTACACCTTC.

This rearrangement joins TRBV2 to TRBJ2-3; D remains unclear. CDR1 is SNHLY, CDR2 FYNNEI, per germline. V lost 6 bases, J lost 1 base, and 14 bases lay in between. The CDR3 covers 15 residues. CDR3 coding DNA: TGTGCCAGCAGATCCACGAGACCAGGCACAGATACGCAGTATTTT. Amino acids: CASRSTRPGTDTQYF. Drawing the rest from reference TRBV2 and TRBJ2-3, the complete variable domain is EPEVTQTPSHQVTQMGQEVILRCVPISNHLYFYWYRQILGQKVEFLVSFYNNEISEKSEIFDDQFSVERPDGSNFTLKIRSTKLEDSAMYFCASRSTRPGTDTQYFGPGTRLTVL.